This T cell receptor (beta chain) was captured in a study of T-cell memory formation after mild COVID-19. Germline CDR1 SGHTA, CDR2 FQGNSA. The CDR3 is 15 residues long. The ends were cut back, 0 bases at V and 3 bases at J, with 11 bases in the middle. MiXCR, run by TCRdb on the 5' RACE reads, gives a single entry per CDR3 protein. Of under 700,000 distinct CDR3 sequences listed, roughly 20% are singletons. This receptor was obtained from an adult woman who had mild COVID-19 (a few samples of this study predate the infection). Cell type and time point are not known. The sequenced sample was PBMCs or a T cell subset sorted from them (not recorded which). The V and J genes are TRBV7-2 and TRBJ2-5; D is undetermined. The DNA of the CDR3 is TGTGCCAGCAGCTTAGCGGGCCAGGTCAAAGAGACCCAGTACTTC. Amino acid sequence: CASSLAGQVKETQYF.